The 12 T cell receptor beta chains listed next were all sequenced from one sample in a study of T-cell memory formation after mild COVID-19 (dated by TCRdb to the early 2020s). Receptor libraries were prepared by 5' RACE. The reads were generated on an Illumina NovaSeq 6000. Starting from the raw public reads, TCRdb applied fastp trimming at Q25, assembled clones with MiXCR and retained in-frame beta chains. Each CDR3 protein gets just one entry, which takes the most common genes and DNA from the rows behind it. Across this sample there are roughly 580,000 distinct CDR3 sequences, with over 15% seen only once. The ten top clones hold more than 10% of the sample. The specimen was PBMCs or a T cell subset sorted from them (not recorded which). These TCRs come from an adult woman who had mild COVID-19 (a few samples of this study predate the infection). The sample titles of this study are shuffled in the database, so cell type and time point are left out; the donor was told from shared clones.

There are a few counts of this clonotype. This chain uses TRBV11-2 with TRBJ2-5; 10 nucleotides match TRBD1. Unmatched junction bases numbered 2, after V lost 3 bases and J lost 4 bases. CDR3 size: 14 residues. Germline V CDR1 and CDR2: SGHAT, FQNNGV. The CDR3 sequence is CASSFRTGGETQYF. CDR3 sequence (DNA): TGTGCCAGCAGCTTCAGGACAGGGGGAGAGACCCAGTACTTC.

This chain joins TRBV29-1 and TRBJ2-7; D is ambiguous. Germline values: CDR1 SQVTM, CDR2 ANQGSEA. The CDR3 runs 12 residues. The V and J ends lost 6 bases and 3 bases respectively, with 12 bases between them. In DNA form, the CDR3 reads TGCAGCGTACAAGGCCGGAACTACGAGCAGTACTTC. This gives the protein CSVQGRNYEQYF.

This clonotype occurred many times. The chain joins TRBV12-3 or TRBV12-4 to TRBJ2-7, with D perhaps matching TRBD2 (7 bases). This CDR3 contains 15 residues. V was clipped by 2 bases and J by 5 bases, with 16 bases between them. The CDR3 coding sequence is TGTGCCAGCAGTTTAAGGTCGGGGGGCATCGACGAGCAGTACTTC. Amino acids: CASSLRSGGIDEQYF.

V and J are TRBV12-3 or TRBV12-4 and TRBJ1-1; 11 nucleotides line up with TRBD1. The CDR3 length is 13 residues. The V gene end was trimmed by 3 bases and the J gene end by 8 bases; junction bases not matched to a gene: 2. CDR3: CASSLWTGGEAFF. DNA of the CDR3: TGTGCCAGCAGTTTGTGGACAGGGGGCGAAGCTTTCTTT.

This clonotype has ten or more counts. In DNA, the CDR3 is TGTGCCAGCAGCCAAGACACAGGGGGCCTTCAAGAGACCCAGTACTTC. Translating gives CASSQDTGGLQETQYF. V gene TRBV6-5 combines with J gene TRBJ2-5; TRBD1 aligns across 9 bases. Germline loops: CDR1 MNHEY, CDR2 SVGAGI. There are 16 residues in the CDR3. J lost 2 bases, V lost 6 bases, and 10 bases had no gene match.

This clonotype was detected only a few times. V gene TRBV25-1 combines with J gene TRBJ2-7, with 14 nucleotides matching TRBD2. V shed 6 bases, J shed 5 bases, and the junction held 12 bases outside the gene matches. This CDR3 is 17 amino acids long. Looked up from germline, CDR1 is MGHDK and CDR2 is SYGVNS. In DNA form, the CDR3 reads TGTGCCAGCAGCCCCTGGGGAGGGACTAGCGGGAGAAACGAGCAGTACTTC. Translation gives CASSPWGGTSGRNEQYF.

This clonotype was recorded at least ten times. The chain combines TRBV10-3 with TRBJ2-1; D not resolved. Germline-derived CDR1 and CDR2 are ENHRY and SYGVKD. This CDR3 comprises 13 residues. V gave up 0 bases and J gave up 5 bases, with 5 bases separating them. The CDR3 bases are TGTGCCATCAGTGAGTCGGGGAACAATGAGCAGTTCTTC. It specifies CAISESGNNEQFF.

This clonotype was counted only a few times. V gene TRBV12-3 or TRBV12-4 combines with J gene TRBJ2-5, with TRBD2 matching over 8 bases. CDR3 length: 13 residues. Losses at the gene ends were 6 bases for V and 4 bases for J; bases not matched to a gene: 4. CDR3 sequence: CASRITSGETQYF. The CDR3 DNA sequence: TGTGCCAGCAGGATCACTAGCGGAGAGACCCAGTACTTC.

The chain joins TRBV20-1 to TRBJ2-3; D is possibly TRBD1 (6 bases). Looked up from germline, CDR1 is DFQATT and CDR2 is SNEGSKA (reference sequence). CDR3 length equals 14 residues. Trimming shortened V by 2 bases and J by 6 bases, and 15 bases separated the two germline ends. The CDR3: CSARLDSGMDTQYF. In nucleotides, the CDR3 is TGCAGTGCTAGACTGGACAGTGGTATGGATACGCAGTATTTT.

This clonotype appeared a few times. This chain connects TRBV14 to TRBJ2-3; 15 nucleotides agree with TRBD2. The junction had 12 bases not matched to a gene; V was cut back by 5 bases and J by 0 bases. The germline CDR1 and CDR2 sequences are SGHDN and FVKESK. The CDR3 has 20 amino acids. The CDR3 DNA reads TGTGCCAGCAGCTCCGGACTAGCGGGGGGGAAATTGTTGAGCACAGATACGCAGTATTTT. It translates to CASSSGLAGGKLLSTDTQYF.

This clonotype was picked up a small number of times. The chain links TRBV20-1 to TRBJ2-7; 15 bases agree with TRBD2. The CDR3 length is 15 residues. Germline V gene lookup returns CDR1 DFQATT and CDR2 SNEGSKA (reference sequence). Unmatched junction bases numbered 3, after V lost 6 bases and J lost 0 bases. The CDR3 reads CSAGTSGRSSYEQYF. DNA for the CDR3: TGCAGTGCCGGGACTAGCGGGAGGAGCTCCTACGAGCAGTACTTC.

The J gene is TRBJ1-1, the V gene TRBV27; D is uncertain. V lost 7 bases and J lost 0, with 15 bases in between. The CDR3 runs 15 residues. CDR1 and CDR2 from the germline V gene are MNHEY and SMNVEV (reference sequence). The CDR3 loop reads CASKPSAFMNTEAFF. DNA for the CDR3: TGTGCCAGCAAGCCCTCAGCCTTCATGAACACTGAAGCTTTCTTT.